These 29 T cell receptor beta chains came from one sample sequenced in a study of CDR3 diversity in severe acne. MiXCR, applied by TCRdb to the PCR reads, yields one record per CDR3 protein. The data hold over 70,000 distinct CDR3 sequences, with around 53% observed a single time. Input material: blood. These receptors were collected from a male donor in good health, without acne.

The V gene is TRBV9, the J gene TRBJ1-3; unclear D gene. The V gene lost 4 bases and the J gene lost 8 bases, with 13 bases spanning the gap. The germline gives CDR1 SGDLS, CDR2 YYNGEE. The CDR3 spans 13 residues. CDR3 residues: CASSPPPSDTIYF. CDR3 bases: TGTGCCAGCAGCCCCCCACCCTCCGACACCATATATTTT.

V gene TRBV10-3 combines with J gene TRBJ2-7; no definite D call. The CDR3 covers 13 residues. The V end lost 4 bases, the J end lost 0 bases, and 7 bases lay between the germline ends. The germline gives CDR1 ENHRY, CDR2 SYGVKD. The CDR3 DNA is TGTGCCATCAGTGGGGTGAGCTCCTACGAGCAGTACTTC. Residues: CAISGVSSYEQYF.

At least ten counts were recorded for this clonotype. The J gene is TRBJ2-1, the V gene TRBV5-1; 8 nucleotides match TRBD2. Germline V lookup: CDR1 SGHRS, CDR2 YFSETQ. V gave up 0 bases and J gave up 8 bases; unmatched junction bases: 13. The CDR3 extends over 17 amino acids. The chain's CDR3 is CASSLAYGGGAVDEQFF. CDR3 in DNA: TGCGCCAGCAGCTTGGCTTACGGGGGGGGGGCAGTAGATGAGCAGTTCTTC.

The rearrangement joins TRBV12-3 or TRBV12-4 to TRBJ1-2; 9 nucleotides line up with TRBD1. CDR3 size: 13 residues. With 7 bases clipped from V and 14 bases from J, the junction kept 14 bases outside the gene matches. The CDR3 region is CASTFQTGQGLTF. As DNA, the CDR3 is TGTGCCAGCACCTTTCAGACGGGACAGGGCTTGACCTTC.

This clonotype was seen a few times. The chain is built from TRBV12-3 or TRBV12-4 and TRBJ1-1; a weak D match, TRBD1 (5 bases). Trimming left V 8 bases short and J 1 base short, with 14 bases between. The CDR3 contains 14 residues. In nucleotides, the CDR3 is TGTGCCAGCGAATTGGGCCAGGGGAACACTGAAGCTTTCTTT. Its protein product is CASELGQGNTEAFF.

Regarding this clonotype: The junction departs from the called germline gene at one end, perhaps through a read error. The chain joins TRBV7-7 to TRBJ2-2; TRBD2 aligns across 13 bases. The CDR3 length is 17 residues. Germline CDR1 is SSHAT and CDR2 is FNYEAQ (reference sequence). In nucleotides, the CDR3 is TGTGCTAGCAGCTTAGAGGCCGGGACTAGCGGGGCCGGGGAGCTGTTTTTT. Translated, it gives CASSLEAGTSGAGELFF.

As for this clonotype: It may be a read error: a sequence one base away is much more abundant. No conserved phenylalanine or tryptophan is present at the end of the CDR3, so a read error is the likely explanation. The genes are TRBV6-1 and TRBJ2-1, with D perhaps matching TRBD1 or TRBD2 (6 bases each). This CDR3 has 15 residues. Germline-derived CDR1 and CDR2 are MNHNS and SASEGT. V was trimmed by 6 bases and J by 12 bases, leaving 24 bases between them. CDR3 region: CASRGGTRDLTWQFS. In DNA, the CDR3 is TGTGCCAGCAGGGGGGGCACCCGAGATCTTACATGGCAGTTCTCC.

The chain couples TRBV20-1 to TRBJ2-3, with 11 nucleotides matching TRBD2. CDR1 is DFQATT and CDR2 is SNEGSKA in the germline V gene (reference sequence). V shed 6 bases, J shed 2 bases, and the junction held 7 bases outside the gene matches. CDR3 length equals 15 residues. The CDR3 bases are TGCAGTGCCGCCGGGACTAGCGGACTCACAGATACGCAGTATTTT. Translated, it gives CSAAGTSGLTDTQYF.

This clonotype was detected many times. The junction departs from the called germline gene at one end, perhaps through a read error. The chain combines TRBV20-1 with TRBJ1-1; D is unclear. CDR3 length: 13 amino acids. CDR1 and CDR2 (germline): DFQATT, SNEGSKA (reference sequence). CDR3 sequence reads: CSARAHLNTEASF. Written as DNA, the CDR3 is TGCAGTGCTAGAGCCCACTTGAACACCGAAGCTTCCTTT.

This clonotype was found a few times. The V call is TRBV10-3, the J call TRBJ2-7, with D perhaps matching TRBD1 (5 bases). The CDR3 extends over 15 amino acids. V was trimmed by 3 bases and J by 4 bases, leaving 16 bases between them. Per germline, CDR1 ENHRY and CDR2 SYGVKD. CDR3 loop: CAISDTHGQGYEQYF. The CDR3 nucleotides read TGTGCCATCAGTGATACACATGGGCAGGGTTACGAGCAGTACTTC.

This chain connects TRBV7-9 to TRBJ1-3; tentative D call: TRBD1 (6 bases). This CDR3 spans 16 amino acids. Trimming stripped 5 bases from V and 2 bases from J, with 16 bases between. Germline values: CDR1 SEHNR, CDR2 FQNEAQ (reference sequence). CDR3 coding DNA: TGTGCCAGCAGCAGTGGGGGGCGGCTAGCTGGAAACACCATATATTTT. Residues: CASSSGGRLAGNTIYF. Based on the CDR3 plus reference TRBV7-9 and TRBJ1-3, the full variable domain is DTGVSQNPRHKITKRGQNVTFRCDPISEHNRLYWYRQTLGQGPEFLTYFQNEAQLEKSRLLSDRFSAERPKGSFSTLEIQRTEQGDSAMYLCASSSGGRLAGNTIYFGEGSWLTVV.

This clonotype was counted ten times or more. The chain couples TRBV5-1 to TRBJ2-5; no definite D call. The length of the CDR3 is 14 residues. In germline, CDR1 is SGHRS, CDR2 YFSETQ. The V end was cut by 6 bases, the J end by 5 bases, with 17 bases between. CDR3 sequence reads: CASTRNPARETQYF. CDR3 coding DNA: TGCGCCAGCACCCGGAACCCTGCGAGGGAGACCCAGTACTTC.

The J gene is TRBJ1-1, the V gene TRBV11-2; possible D gene TRBD1, 5 bases. Trimming took 5 bases from V and 0 from J, leaving 13 bases between them. Germline V lookup: CDR1 SGHAT, CDR2 FQNNGV. CDR3 length: 15 amino acids. CDR3 nucleotide sequence: TGTGCCAGCAGCCCAGGGCCGGGGATGAACACTGAAGCTTTCTTT. Its translation: CASSPGPGMNTEAFF.

This clonotype was observed at least ten times. The genes are TRBV12-3 or TRBV12-4 and TRBJ2-2; possibly TRBD1 for D (5 bases). Deletions cut 4 bases from V and 7 bases from J, with 10 bases between. The CDR3 has 13 amino acids. CDR3 loop: CASSSRVNGELFF. DNA of the CDR3: TGTGCCAGCAGTTCCAGGGTTAACGGGGAGCTGTTTTTT.

The rearrangement joins TRBV29-1 to TRBJ2-7, with 13 bases lining up with TRBD2. V was pared by 4 bases and J by 1 base, with 1 base of the junction left unmatched. The V gene's germline CDR1 is SQVTM and CDR2 ANQGSEA. This CDR3 has 14 amino acids. CDR3 region: CSVVTSGGSYEQYF. Here the CDR3 DNA reads TGCAGCGTTGTGACTAGCGGGGGGTCCTACGAGCAGTACTTC.

This chain joins TRBV2 and TRBJ1-1; possible D gene TRBD1, 5 bases. CDR3 size: 14 residues. Trimming removed 4 bases from V and 0 bases from J, with 9 bases in between. Germline V gene sequence: CDR1 SNHLY, CDR2 FYNNEI. CDR3 bases: TGTGCCAGCAGTGGTTCAGGGTTGAACACTGAAGCTTTCTTT. Amino acids: CASSGSGLNTEAFF. The full variable domain, with the rest looked up from reference TRBV2 and TRBJ1-1, is EPEVTQTPSHQVTQMGQEVILRCVPISNHLYFYWYRQILGQKVEFLVSFYNNEISEKSEIFDDQFSVERPDGSNFTLKIRSTKLEDSAMYFCASSGSGLNTEAFFGQGTRLTVV.

The genes are TRBV7-9 and TRBJ1-5; 7 positions agree with TRBD1. V lost 5 bases, J lost 2 bases, and 9 bases stayed unmatched. Per the germline V gene, CDR1 is SEHNR and CDR2 is FQNEAQ (reference sequence). The CDR3 totals 16 residues. Here the CDR3 DNA reads TGTGCCAGCAGCCCCGACAGGGACTATGGCAATCAGCCCCAGCATTTT. Its protein product is CASSPDRDYGNQPQHF.

This clonotype has only a few counts. This chain joins TRBV7-2 and TRBJ2-1; the D gene could be TRBD1 or TRBD2 (5 bases each). V was pared by 10 bases and J by 2 bases, with 24 bases between. The CDR3 runs to 17 residues. CDR1 SGHTA and CDR2 FQGNSA come from the germline V gene. This CDR3 is CAIFQGVSGTPYNEQFF. As DNA, the CDR3 is TGTGCCATATTCCAGGGCGTTAGTGGGACCCCCTACAATGAGCAGTTCTTC. Together with reference TRBV7-2 and TRBJ2-1, the CDR3 gives the full variable domain: GAGVSQSPSNKVTEKGKDVELRCDPISGHTALYWYRQSLGQGLEFLIYFQGNSAPDKSGLPSDRFSAERTGGSVSTLTIQRTQQEDSAVYLCAIFQGVSGTPYNEQFFGPGTRLTVL.

The chain joins TRBV7-3 to TRBJ2-2; D gene uncertain. CDR3 length equals 14 residues. V was pared by 5 bases and J by 7 bases, with 14 bases between. Germline V gene lookup returns CDR1 SGHTA and CDR2 FQGTGA. Here the CDR3 reads CASSPRLDVGELFF. The CDR3 bases are TGTGCCAGCAGCCCAAGATTGGATGTCGGGGAGCTGTTTTTT.

This chain connects TRBV13 to TRBJ2-1; TRBD2 matches 10 bases. CDR1 and CDR2 (germline): PRHDT, FYEKMQ (reference sequence). Losses at the gene ends were 4 bases for V and 12 bases for J; bases not matched to a gene: 3. This CDR3 comprises 12 residues. The CDR3 DNA reads TGTGCCAGCAGCTCCCGGACTAGCGGGCAGTTCTTC. The encoded protein is CASSSRTSGQFF.

The J gene is TRBJ2-3, the V gene TRBV24-1; TRBD1 matches 8 bases. Unmatched junction bases numbered 11, after V lost 2 bases and J lost 2 bases. The CDR3 is 18 residues long. CDR1 is KGHDR and CDR2 is SFDVKD in the germline V gene. The CDR3 bases are TGTGCCACCAGTGATTCGGACAGGGAAACTGGAAACACAGATACGCAGTATTTT. As protein: CATSDSDRETGNTDTQYF.

This clonotype was observed a few times. The V call is TRBV2, the J call TRBJ2-7; no definite D call. This CDR3 comprises 13 residues. V was shortened by 10 bases and J by 2 bases, with 15 bases between the two germline ends. Germline CDR1 reads SNHLY; CDR2 reads FYNNEI. The CDR3 sequence: CATLKDRTYEQYF. The CDR3 coding sequence is TGTGCCACCCTAAAAGACCGCACCTACGAGCAGTACTTC.

A few counts support this clonotype. This chain links TRBV11-3 with TRBJ1-6; no definite D call. CDR3 length: 15 residues. CDR1 SGHNT and CDR2 YENEEA come from the germline V gene. V lost 5 bases to trimming and J lost 10 bases, with 18 bases between them. CDR3 sequence (DNA): TGTGCCAGCAGCCTGTCGAGGTGGGCGGGCTCACCCCTCCACTTT. It translates to CASSLSRWAGSPLHF.

There are many counts of this clonotype. The chain links TRBV14 to TRBJ1-6; D ambiguous. Per germline, CDR1 SGHDN and CDR2 FVKESK. The CDR3 extends over 15 amino acids. V lost 1 base to trimming and J lost 7 bases, with 11 bases between them. CDR3 sequence reads: CASSQGSVSNSPLHF. As DNA, the CDR3 is TGTGCCAGCAGCCAAGGGTCAGTAAGCAATTCACCCCTCCACTTT. Full variable domain (remainder filled in from reference TRBV14 and TRBJ1-6): EAGVTQFPSHSVIEKGQTVTLRCDPISGHDNLYWYRRVMGKEIKFLLHFVKESKQDESGMPNNRFLAERTGGTYSTLKVQPAELEDSGVYFCASSQGSVSNSPLHFGNGTRLTVT.

This chain joins TRBV20-1 and TRBJ1-5; the D is unclear. The CDR3 is 10 residues long. V lost 0 bases and J 6 bases, leaving 0 bases between the germline ends. The germline V gene has CDR1 DFQATT and CDR2 SNEGSKA (reference sequence). This CDR3 is CSARDQPQHF. The CDR3 DNA is TGCAGTGCTAGAGATCAGCCCCAGCATTTT.

This clonotype showed up many times. The chain links TRBV12-3 or TRBV12-4 to TRBJ2-2; 9 positions agree with TRBD2. The length of the CDR3 is 18 residues. V shed 4 bases and J 0 bases; nucleotides not matched to a gene: 9. The CDR3 bases are TGTGCCAGCAGTTCGTACGCCGGGACTAGCTCGAACACCGGGGAGCTGTTTTTT. Encoded protein: CASSSYAGTSSNTGELFF.

This rearrangement joins TRBV4-1 to TRBJ1-2, with D unresolved. The CDR3 consists of 11 residues. With 6 bases removed from V and 8 bases from J, the gap between germline ends came to 10 bases. Per the germline V gene, CDR1 is MGHRA and CDR2 is YSYEKL. In DNA, the CDR3 is TGCGCCAGCAGACACGAAGTAGGCTACACCTTC. Its protein is CASRHEVGYTF.

As for this clonotype: As the CDR3 is not closed by the conserved phenylalanine or tryptophan, this likely results from a read error. The chain carries TRBV20-1 and TRBJ2-1; 8 bases align to TRBD2. Unmatched junction bases numbered 9, after V lost 1 base and J lost 1 base. Germline V gives CDR1 DFQATT, CDR2 SNEGSKA (reference sequence). This CDR3 comprises 17 residues. The CDR3 DNA sequence: TGCAGTGCTAGAGGTTCCGGACTAGCTACTTCCTACAATGAGCAGTTCAGA. Encoded protein: CSARGSGLATSYNEQFR.

To note about this clonotype: The germline gene is not matched at one end of the junction; a read error may be the cause. J is TRBJ2-6 and V is TRBV6-5, with D perhaps matching TRBD1 or TRBD2 (5 bases each). The germline V gene has CDR1 MNHEY and CDR2 SVGAGI. This CDR3 spans 15 amino acids. The CDR3 DNA reads as TGTGCCAACAGTACTATAGGGGAGGGGGCCAACGTCCTGACTTTC. Residues: CANSTIGEGANVLTF.